Listed below are T cell receptor beta chains from one sample, sequenced in a study of cytomegalovirus exposure and HLA in healthy donors. The data were produced by immunoSEQ multiplex PCR, yet TCRdb's version contains in-frame clones alone and is incomplete. The sample includes about 200,000 clones, 79% of them seen just once. Input material: PBMCs. These receptors all stem from a woman in her thirties in good health and CMV-seropositive. CDR3s include the opening cysteine and the closing phenylalanine or tryptophan. A D gene is named only where the DNA matches it firmly. Not all rows give a size; the values are once, few, many and, for expanded clones, a class.

TRBV9	TRBJ1-4	.	16	.	CASSVGGRAANEKLFF	TGTGCCAGCAGCGTAGGGGGCAGGGCCGCCAATGAAAAACTGTTTTTT
TRBV7-8	TRBJ2-5	TRBD1	14	.	CASSLDRGQETQYF	TGTGCCAGCAGCTTAGACAGGGGGCAAGAGACCCAGTACTTC
TRBV7-9	TRBJ2-2	.	11	few	CASLKTGELFF	TGTGCCAGCCTAAAGACCGGGGAGCTGTTTTTT
TRBV27	TRBJ2-7	TRBD2	15	.	CASSFEGLAGYEQYF	TGTGCCAGCAGTTTTGAGGGGCTAGCGGGTTACGAGCAGTACTTC
TRBV5-1	TRBJ1-1	TRBD1	13	.	CASSLETGISAFF	TGCGCCAGCAGCTTGGAGACAGGGATTTCGGCTTTCTTT
TRBV29-1	TRBJ2-1	.	14	.	CSACPLRAYNEQFF	TGCAGCGCCTGTCCACTTCGGGCCTACAATGAGCAGTTCTTC
TRBV11-2	TRBJ2-1	TRBD2	16	.	CASSLDRLADYNEQFF	TGTGCCAGCAGCTTAGATCGGCTAGCGGACTACAATGAGCAGTTCTTC
TRBV6-1	TRBJ1-2	.	16	.	CASSELPGTPNYGYTF	TGCGCCAGCAGTGAACTCCCCGGGACACCGAACTATGGCTACACCTTC
TRBV5-8	TRBJ2-1	.	15	.	CASSFEQGVYNEQFF	TGTGCCAGCAGCTTCGAACAGGGAGTCTACAATGAGCAGTTCTTC
TRBV11-3	TRBJ2-5	TRBD1	15	few	CASSLTGDPQETQYF	TGTGCCAGCAGCTTAACAGGGGACCCCCAAGAGACCCAGTACTTC
TRBV28	TRBJ2-7	.	13	.	CASSLRGGDEQYF	TGTGCCAGCAGCCTTAGAGGCGGCGACGAGCAGTACTTC
TRBV6-1	TRBJ2-7	.	13	.	CASSALSVGGQYF	TGTGCCAGCAGTGCCCTCAGTGTTGGAGGGCAGTACTTC
TRBV19	TRBJ2-7	TRBD2	14	few	CASSPQREAYEQYF	TGTGCCTCTTCCCCCCAGCGGGAGGCTTACGAGCAGTACTTC
TRBV29-1	TRBJ2-7	TRBD2	13	.	CSVVLAASYEQYF	TGCAGCGTTGTACTAGCGGCCTCCTACGAGCAGTACTTC
TRBV6-6	TRBJ2-7	TRBD1	15	.	CASRQGQGQTYEQYF	TGTGCCAGCAGACAGGGGCAGGGCCAGACCTACGAGCAGTACTTC
TRBV10-3	TRBJ1-4	.	13	.	CAVRQVGGEKLFF	TGTGCCGTCCGACAGGTTGGCGGTGAAAAACTGTTTTTT
TRBV7-7	TRBJ1-5	.	15	.	CASSLPVERPPPQHF	TGTGCCAGCAGCTTGCCAGTTGAGAGGCCTCCGCCCCAGCATTTT
TRBV9	TRBJ2-7	.	13	.	CASSVGGISEQYF	TGTGCCAGCAGCGTAGGAGGGATTTCCGAGCAGTACTTC
TRBV6-5	TRBJ2-5	TRBD2	15	.	CASSLTGTSRETQYF	TGTGCCAGCAGTCTGACCGGGACTAGCCGGGAGACCCAGTACTTC
TRBV6-1	TRBJ2-5	.	14	.	CASSEDYIQETQYF	TGTGCCAGCAGTGAAGACTACATTCAAGAGACCCAGTACTTC
TRBV7-9	TRBJ1-2	.	14	.	CASTPPTGDYGYTF	TGTGCCAGCACCCCCCCGACAGGAGACTATGGCTACACCTTC
TRBV7-2	TRBJ2-5	TRBD2	16	.	CASSLEGGGNSETQYF	TGTGCCAGCAGCTTAGAAGGCGGGGGGAATTCAGAGACCCAGTACTTC
TRBV10-1	TRBJ2-2	TRBD1	14	.	CATSGTGGTGELFF	TGCGCCACCTCCGGGACAGGGGGCACCGGGGAGCTGTTTTTT
TRBV7-6	TRBJ2-7	TRBD1	15	few	CASSSLPLDRVEQYF	TGTGCCAGCAGCTCTTTACCCCTGGACAGGGTCGAGCAGTACTTC
TRBV10-2	TRBJ2-7	TRBD2	13	.	CASRLAGVDEQYF	TGCGCCAGCAGACTAGCGGGAGTGGATGAGCAGTACTTC
TRBV4-2	TRBJ2-1	.	16	.	CASSRRAGPPYNEQFF	TGTGCCAGCAGCCGACGTGCGGGGCCTCCCTACAATGAGCAGTTCTTC
TRBV29-1	TRBJ2-7	TRBD1	15	.	CSVEGDRGRRYEQYF	TGCAGCGTTGAAGGGGACAGGGGGCGCAGATACGAGCAGTACTTC
TRBV25-1	TRBJ1-2	.	14	.	CASSQGAGSYGYTF	TGTGCCAGCAGCCAAGGGGCAGGCTCGTATGGCTACACCTTC
TRBV5-1	TRBJ1-2	TRBD1	16	.	CASSFAGTGVTDGYTF	TGCGCCAGCAGCTTCGCCGGGACAGGGGTAACGGATGGCTACACCTTC
TRBV5-6	TRBJ1-1	TRBD1	16	.	CASSFLNPGGETEAFF	TGTGCCAGCAGCTTCTTAAATCCAGGGGGTGAGACTGAAGCTTTCTTT
TRBV7-8	TRBJ1-5	.	17	.	CASSLEFRGGSNQPQHF	TGTGCCAGCAGCTTAGAATTCCGGGGAGGGAGCAATCAGCCCCAGCATTTT
TRBV10-3	TRBJ2-3	TRBD1	18	.	CAISESGQGFRSTDTQYF	TGTGCCATCAGTGAGTCGGGACAGGGGTTTAGGAGCACAGATACGCAGTATTTT